These T cell receptor beta chains were read from a single sample in a study of regulatory T cells in long-lasting Graves disease. One entry per CDR3 protein, called by TCRdb with MiXCR from the multiplex PCR reads. The sample holds about 470,000 distinct CDR3 sequences, just under 15% seen once. Separately, the same data were catalogued under a study of T cells in Graves' hyperthyroidism and ophthalmopathy.

Sequenced material: peripheral blood mononuclear cells (PBMCs), taken at new diagnosis, from a patient treated with antithyroid drugs. Receptors were obtained from a woman in her 30s with Graves disease. Each CDR3 is given with its conserved first and last residue. The D gene is left open where the match is weak. For some rows the clone size is stated as once, few or many, or as a class when expanded; others skip it.

D gene | clone size | J gene | V gene | CDR3 protein | CDR3 DNA
NA | many | TRBJ2-3 | TRBV15 | CATSLITDTQYF | TGTGCCACCAGCCTAATCACAGATACGCAGTATTTT
TRBD2 | many | TRBJ2-7 | TRBV29-1 | CSVEGLAGVGVYEQYF | TGCAGCGTTGAGGGACTAGCGGGAGTAGGTGTCTACGAGCAGTACTTC
TRBD1 | many | TRBJ2-7 | TRBV18 | CASSPPGQYEQYF | TGTGCCAGCTCACCACCGGGACAGTACGAGCAGTACTTC
NA | few | TRBJ1-4 | TRBV4-2 | CASSPERAENEKLFF | TGTGCCAGCAGCCCTGAAAGGGCAGAGAATGAAAAACTGTTTTTT
NA | many | TRBJ1-1 | TRBV7-9 | CASSWGGNTEAFF | TGTGCCAGCAGCTGGGGGGGCAACACTGAAGCTTTCTTT
NA | NA | TRBJ2-5 | TRBV9 | CASSAGSGPGEEAQYF | TGTGCCAGCAGCGCGGGGAGCGGACCGGGAGAAGAGGCCCAGTACTTC
NA | many | TRBJ2-3 | TRBV20-1 | CSARSGISTDTQYF | TGCAGTGCTAGATCGGGAATTAGCACAGATACGCAGTATTTT
TRBD1 | many | TRBJ1-5 | TRBV2 | CASSGDRSQPQHF | TGTGCCAGCAGTGGGGACAGGAGTCAGCCCCAGCATTTT
NA | NA | TRBJ1-2 | TRBV5-4 | CASSADGGRNGYTF | TGTGCCAGCAGCGCAGATGGGGGCAGAAATGGCTACACCTTC
NA | NA | TRBJ1-5 | TRBV30 | CAWSRGSFYNQPQHF | TGTGCCTGGAGTCGAGGCAGCTTCTACAATCAGCCCCAGCATTTT
NA | NA | TRBJ2-5 | TRBV19 | CASSIGQSRQETQYF | TGTGCCAGTAGTATAGGCCAATCACGCCAAGAGACCCAGTACTTC